These 15 T cell receptor beta chains were sequenced from one sample in a study of PD-1 blockade in classical Hodgkin lymphoma. Repertoires were generated with immunoSEQ multiplex PCR, while TCRdb's copy carries only in-frame clones and drops some. The sample carries around 2,000 clones, over 70% recorded once. The time point here: newly diagnosed, previously untreated cHL patient sample. PBMCs, once thawed, yielded CD8+ T cells isolated by magnetic negative selection. The source material was CD8+ T cells from blood. These receptors originate from a human donor with classical Hodgkin lymphoma.

Only one count was recorded for this clone. CDR3 DNA sequence: TGTGCCAGCAGCTTAATCCCCGGCTGGGAGACAGATACGCAGTATTTT. Protein product: CASSLIPGWETDTQYF. The chain is built from TRBV7-3 and TRBJ2-3; D possibly corresponds to TRBD2 (5 bases). The CDR3 loop spans 16 amino acids. Germline values: CDR1 SGHTA, CDR2 FQGTGA. The V end was cut by 1 base, the J end by 3 bases, with 14 bases between.

This clone occurred once. The rearrangement joins TRBV5-6 to TRBJ2-5; the D gene could be TRBD1 or TRBD2 (5 bases each). This CDR3 region has 14 residues. Per germline, CDR1 SGHDT and CDR2 YYEEEE. V was clipped by 0 bases and J by 2 bases, with 8 bases between them. The CDR3 DNA follows: TGTGCCAGCAGCTTGGTGGGACGGCAAGAGACCCAGTACTTC. Encoded protein: CASSLVGRQETQYF.

As DNA, the CDR3 is TGTGCCAGCAGTATTATGTCCTCCTACGAGCAGTACTTC. Amino acid sequence: CASSIMSSYEQYF. The V call is TRBV6-1, the J call TRBJ2-7; D is unclear. V lost 5 bases and J 0 bases, leaving 8 bases between the germline ends. Germline V gene data show CDR1 as MNHNS and CDR2 as SASEGT. The CDR3 contains 13 residues.

The V call is TRBV6-1, the J call TRBJ1-1; TRBD1 might be the D (5 bases). The CDR3 is 13 residues long. The ends were cut back, 5 bases at V and 3 bases at J, with 10 bases in the middle. Germline loops: CDR1 MNHNS, CDR2 SASEGT. CDR3 sequence reads: CASSPGTHTEAFF. The CDR3 DNA follows: TGTGCCAGCAGTCCCGGGACCCACACTGAAGCTTTCTTT.

This clone appeared a few times. This sequence joins TRBV25-1 and TRBJ2-7; tentatively, D is TRBD2 (6 bases). The CDR3 is made up of 12 amino acids. V was clipped by 4 bases and J by 6 bases, with 10 bases between them. Germline values: CDR1 MGHDK, CDR2 SYGVNS. Here the CDR3 reads CASSVRGGEQYF. CDR3 sequence (DNA): TGTGCCAGCAGTGTCCGGGGAGGCGAGCAGTACTTC.

V is TRBV7-8 and J is TRBJ2-3; 8 bases are a match to TRBD2. The CDR3 is 19 amino acids. The V gene end was trimmed by 4 bases and the J gene end by 3 bases; junction bases not matched to a gene: 18. Per germline, CDR1 SGHVS and CDR2 FQNEAQ. The CDR3 nucleotides are TGTGCCAGCAGCTCCCCTTCGGGGACGACTAGCGAGTGGACAGATACGCAGTATTTT. It codes for CASSSPSGTTSEWTDTQYF.

Here the CDR3 DNA reads TGTGCCAGCAGTGAAAGAACAGGGGGCCCCGAGACCCAGTACTTC. Its translation is CASSERTGGPETQYF. The chain employs TRBV6-1 and TRBJ2-5; 9 nucleotides match TRBD1. The CDR3 runs 15 residues. Germline values: CDR1 MNHNS, CDR2 SASEGT. V lost 2 bases and J lost 5; bases outside the gene matches: 6.

The V and J genes are TRBV7-8 and TRBJ2-5; 8 nucleotides align to TRBD2. Germline V lookup: CDR1 SGHVS, CDR2 FQNEAQ. With 3 bases clipped from V and 4 bases from J, the junction kept 13 bases outside the gene matches. CDR3 length equals 17 residues. CDR3 coding DNA: TGTGCCAGCAGCTTTAGGATTGGCGGGGGGCCCGTAGAGACCCAGTACTTC. It codes for CASSFRIGGGPVETQYF.

This clone was observed once. This rearrangement joins TRBV2 to TRBJ1-2; TRBD1 matches 7 bases. CDR1 and CDR2 from the germline V gene are SNHLY and FYNNEI. The CDR3 is 13 residues long. Germline trimming cut 3 bases from V and 4 bases from J; bases unmatched to any gene: 2. The CDR3 here is CASSDGDSYGYTF. The CDR3 DNA is TGTGCCAGCAGTGATGGGGACAGCTATGGCTACACCTTC. The whole variable domain, remainder taken from reference TRBV2 and TRBJ1-2, is EPEVTQTPSHQVTQMGQEVILRCVPISNHLYFYWYRQILGQKVEFLVSFYNNEISEKSEIFDDQFSVERPDGSNFTLKIRSTKLEDSAMYFCASSDGDSYGYTFGSGTRLTVV.

The chain is built from TRBV28 and TRBJ2-3; D is perhaps TRBD1 (6 bases). In germline, CDR1 is MDHEN, CDR2 SYDVKM. Trimming took off 3 bases at V and 2 bases at J, with 15 bases between the two ends. This CDR3 comprises 16 residues. CDR3 sequence: CASSFGQLIYTDTQYF. The CDR3 nucleotides read TGTGCCAGCAGTTTCGGACAGCTTATTTACACAGATACGCAGTATTTT.

The J gene is TRBJ1-2, the V gene TRBV4-1; D is perhaps TRBD1 (5 bases). CDR3 length equals 15 residues. The germline CDR1 and CDR2 sequences are MGHRA and YSYEKL. The germline V and J ends were trimmed by 0 bases and 2 bases, with 10 bases remaining between them. In nucleotides, the CDR3 is TGCGCCAGCAGCCAAGATCCGACAGCCAACTATGGCTACACCTTC. Translated: CASSQDPTANYGYTF.

CDR3 DNA sequence: TGCGCCAGCAGCTTGGAGGGGGGTTATAATTCACCCCTCCACTTT. Translated, it gives CASSLEGGYNSPLHF. This chain uses TRBV5-1 with TRBJ1-6; D may be TRBD1 (6 bases). V was cut by 0 bases and J by 4 bases, with 8 bases left in between. CDR3 size: 15 residues. CDR1 is SGHRS and CDR2 is YFSETQ in the germline V gene.

This clone was found a few times. This sequence joins TRBV5-1 and TRBJ1-2, with a tentative D call TRBD1 (5 bases). This CDR3 is 15 amino acids long. Trimming removed 0 bases at V and 6 bases at J, with 15 bases between. From germline, CDR1 is SGHRS and CDR2 YFSETQ. CDR3 amino acids: CASSLERGPWDGYTF. The CDR3 DNA is TGCGCCAGCAGCTTGGAACGGGGACCGTGGGATGGCTACACCTTC.

This chain joins TRBV7-9 and TRBJ2-1, with D possibly matching TRBD2 (6 bases). This CDR3 contains 15 residues. V shed 5 bases and J shed 4 bases, with 15 bases lying between them. CDR1 and CDR2 (germline): SEHNR, FQNEAQ (reference sequence). CDR3 nucleotides: TGTGCCAGCAGCCCCGAGCGGGCCCTTTACAATGAGCAGTTCTTC. Encoded protein: CASSPERALYNEQFF. Full variable domain (outside the CDR3, taken from reference TRBV7-9 and TRBJ2-1): DTGVSQNPRHKITKRGQNVTFRCDPISEHNRLYWYRQTLGQGPEFLTYFQNEAQLEKSRLLSDRFSAERPKGSFSTLEIQRTEQGDSAMYLCASSPERALYNEQFFGPGTRLTVL.

This rearrangement joins TRBV9 to TRBJ2-1, with D possibly matching TRBD2 (6 bases). Germline lookup yields CDR1 SGDLS and CDR2 YYNGEE. Trimming cost V 0 bases and J 9 bases, with 10 bases left between them. The CDR3 contains 13 residues. CDR3 nucleotides: TGTGCCAGCAGCGTAGAGGGAGGCAGTGAGCAGTTCTTC. It translates to CASSVEGGSEQFF.